What follows are 15 T cell receptor beta chains derived from one specimen sequenced in a study of blood T cells in healthy people across ages. With a J-beta primer mix and a sample-barcoded 5' primer, a second PCR ran about 7 to 12 cycles. TCRdb itself ran the 5' RACE reads through MiXCR, one entry per CDR3 protein. Here the sample spans about 650,000 distinct CDR3 sequences, about 34% being singletons. The sample taken for sequencing was blood. The source of these receptors is a woman aged 80 or older in good health.

This clonotype showed up many times. V usage is TRBV20-1 and J usage is TRBJ2-7; tentatively, D is TRBD1 or TRBD2 (5 bases each). Germline V gene sequence: CDR1 DFQATT, CDR2 SNEGSKA (reference sequence). The CDR3 totals 13 residues. The V end was cut by 6 bases, the J end by 0 bases, with 12 bases between. Written as DNA, the CDR3 is TGCAGTGCGCCGGGGCCCAGCTCCTACGAGCAGTACTTC. It is translated as CSAPGPSSYEQYF.

V and J are TRBV20-1 and TRBJ2-1; 8 nucleotides agree with TRBD2. Germline values: CDR1 DFQATT, CDR2 SNEGSKA (reference sequence). The CDR3 runs 13 residues. The V segment lost 5 bases and the J segment 7 bases; nucleotides outside the gene matches: 7. The DNA of the CDR3 is TGCAGTGCTCGGGAGGGCGGGTGGAATGAGCAGTTCTTC. As protein: CSAREGGWNEQFF.

This clonotype was counted between two and nine times. The chain recombines TRBV6-2 or TRBV6-3 with TRBJ1-5; D gene unclear. Germline V lookup: CDR1 MNHEY, CDR2 SVGEGT. V lost 10 bases, J lost 8 bases, and 18 bases lay in between. The CDR3 length is 13 residues. CDR3 in amino acids: CATFPGPGEPQHF. The CDR3, as DNA: TGTGCCACCTTTCCGGGCCCCGGGGAGCCCCAGCATTTT.

This clonotype has ten or more counts. The V gene is TRBV9, the J gene TRBJ2-1, with 8 bases fitting TRBD2. Germline lookup yields CDR1 SGDLS and CDR2 YYNGEE. The V gene end was trimmed by 0 bases and the J gene end by 9 bases; junction bases not matched to a gene: 5. The CDR3 has 14 residues. The CDR3 coding sequence is TGTGCCAGCAGCGTAGCGGGGGGGCTCGGTGAGCAGTTCTTC. Protein sequence: CASSVAGGLGEQFF.

The rearrangement joins TRBV7-9 to TRBJ2-7, with 7 bases identical to TRBD2. Per the germline V gene, CDR1 is SEHNR and CDR2 is FQNEAQ (reference sequence). The CDR3 sequence is 13 residues long. The trim removed 11 bases at V and 3 bases at J, leaving 10 bases unmatched. Here the CDR3 DNA reads TGTGCCGGGTCGGAGCGGGGTCTCTACGAGCAGTACTTC. Its translation is CAGSERGLYEQYF.

This clonotype appeared a single time. V is TRBV20-1 and J is TRBJ2-6; 8 bases fit TRBD2. CDR3 length equals 16 residues. Germline V gives CDR1 DFQATT, CDR2 SNEGSKA (reference sequence). V gave up 1 base and J gave up 3 bases; unmatched junction bases: 5. CDR3 nucleotide sequence: TGCAGTGCTAGAGGTCGGGGGGGAAGTGGGGCCAACGTCCTGACTTTC. This encodes CSARGRGGSGANVLTF.

V usage is TRBV4-2 and J usage is TRBJ1-1, with unresolved D. This CDR3 comprises 12 residues. The germline V gene encodes CDR1 LGHNA and CDR2 YNFKEQ. The ends were cut back, 3 bases at V and 7 bases at J, with 9 bases in the middle. CDR3 in DNA: TGTGCCAGCAGCCAGCTTGAGGGTGAAGCTTTCTTT. Protein product: CASSQLEGEAFF.

The chain joins TRBV5-1 to TRBJ2-5; TRBD1 aligns across 9 bases. With the DNA end fitting TRBJ2-7 better, the J assignment may be wrong. This CDR3 has 16 amino acids. Germline values: CDR1 SGHRS, CDR2 YFSETQ. CDR3 DNA sequence: TGCGCCAGCAGCCTAACACCGACAGGGGGGAATTACGAGCAGTACTTC. Amino acid sequence: CASSLTPTGGNYEQYF.

The rearrangement links TRBV29-1 to TRBJ1-1; D unclear. Germline CDR1 is SQVTM and CDR2 is ANQGSEA. V was trimmed by 4 bases and J by 1 base, leaving 13 bases between them. CDR3 length equals 14 residues. For the CDR3, the DNA is TGCAGCGTTGTGTTGGTCAGACCGAACACTGAAGCTTTCTTT. Its protein is CSVVLVRPNTEAFF.

In this sample, this clonotype turned up many times. The chain recombines TRBV29-1 with TRBJ1-2; possible D gene TRBD1, 5 bases. Germline V lookup: CDR1 SQVTM, CDR2 ANQGSEA. This CDR3 has 13 amino acids. With 0 bases removed from V and 4 bases from J, the gap between germline ends came to 9 bases. The CDR3 spells CSVEDHGGYGYTF. The CDR3 coding sequence is TGCAGCGTTGAAGATCATGGGGGCTATGGCTACACCTTC.

This clonotype appeared many times. The chain is built from TRBV20-1 and TRBJ2-7; a possible D gene is TRBD1 (7 bases). The CDR3 consists of 13 residues. Germline V gene sequence: CDR1 DFQATT, CDR2 SNEGSKA (reference sequence). Between the trimmed V and J ends, which lost 5 bases and 2 bases, there was a span of 13 bases. CDR3 DNA sequence: TGCAGTGCTGGAGGGACAGCCGCCTACGAGCAGTACTTC. This encodes CSAGGTAAYEQYF.

CDR3 region: CASSPSVAGSLSYNEQFF. The CDR3 nucleotides read TGTGCCAGCAGCCCTAGCGTAGCGGGATCACTCTCCTACAATGAGCAGTTCTTC. The rearrangement uses TRBV7-9 and TRBJ2-1; 8 positions agree with TRBD2. CDR1 SEHNR and CDR2 FQNEAQ come from the germline V gene (reference sequence). This CDR3 is 18 amino acids long. With 5 bases clipped from V and 0 bases from J, the junction kept 12 bases outside the gene matches.

The chain couples TRBV7-2 to TRBJ2-5, with D possibly matching TRBD1 (6 bases). Trimming cost V 5 bases and J 4 bases, with 17 bases left between them. The germline V gene encodes CDR1 SGHTA and CDR2 FQGNSA. The CDR3 runs 15 residues. The CDR3 bases are TGTGCCAGCAGCCGCCCGAGGGGGATGGGAGAGACCCAGTACTTC. Protein: CASSRPRGMGETQYF.

This clonotype was detected ten times or more. The rearrangement uses TRBV5-1 and TRBJ2-7; either TRBD1 or TRBD2 may supply D (5 bases each). Germline V CDR1 and CDR2: SGHRS, YFSETQ. This CDR3 is 15 amino acids long. V dropped 6 bases and J dropped 2 bases, with 18 bases sitting between them. CDR3 region: CASTPSLGTTYEQYF. In DNA form, the CDR3 reads TGCGCCAGCACCCCCAGTTTGGGGACGACCTACGAGCAGTACTTC.

The sample holds many counts of this clonotype. This rearrangement joins TRBV6-5 to TRBJ1-5; D not resolved. The CDR3 contains 15 residues. Trimming cost V 6 bases and J 0 bases, with 12 bases left between them. In germline, CDR1 is MNHEY, CDR2 SVGAGI. The CDR3 DNA reads TGTGCCAGCAGGGTTCGGTACGATAGCAATCAGCCCCAGCATTTT. This encodes CASRVRYDSNQPQHF.